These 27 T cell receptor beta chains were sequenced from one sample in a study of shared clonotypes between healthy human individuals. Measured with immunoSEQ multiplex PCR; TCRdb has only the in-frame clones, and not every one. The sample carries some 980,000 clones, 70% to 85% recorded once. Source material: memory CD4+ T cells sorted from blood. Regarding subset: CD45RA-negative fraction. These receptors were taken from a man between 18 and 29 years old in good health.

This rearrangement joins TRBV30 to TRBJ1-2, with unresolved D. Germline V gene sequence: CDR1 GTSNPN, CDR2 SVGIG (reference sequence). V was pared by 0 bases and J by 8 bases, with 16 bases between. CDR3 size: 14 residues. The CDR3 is CAWSVWGLTNGYTF. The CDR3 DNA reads TGTGCCTGGAGTGTTTGGGGATTAACGAACGGCTACACCTTC.

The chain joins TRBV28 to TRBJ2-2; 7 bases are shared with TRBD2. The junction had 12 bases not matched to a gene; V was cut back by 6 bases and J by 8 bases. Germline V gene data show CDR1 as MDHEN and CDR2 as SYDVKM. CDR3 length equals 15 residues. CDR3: CASRPGTTLQGELFF. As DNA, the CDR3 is TGTGCCAGCAGGCCCGGGACTACATTACAGGGGGAGCTGTTTTTT.

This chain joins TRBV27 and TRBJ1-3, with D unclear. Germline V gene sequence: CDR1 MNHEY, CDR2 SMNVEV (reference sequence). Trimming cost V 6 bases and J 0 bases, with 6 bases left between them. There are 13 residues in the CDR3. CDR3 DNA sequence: TGTGCCAGCAGGCCCACCTCTGGAAACACCATATATTTT. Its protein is CASRPTSGNTIYF.

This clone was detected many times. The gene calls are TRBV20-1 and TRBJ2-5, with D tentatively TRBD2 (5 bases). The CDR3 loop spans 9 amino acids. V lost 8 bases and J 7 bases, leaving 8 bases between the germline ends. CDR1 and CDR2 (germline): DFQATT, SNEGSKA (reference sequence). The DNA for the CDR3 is TGCAGTACCGGAGGGACCCAGTACTTC. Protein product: CSTGGTQYF.

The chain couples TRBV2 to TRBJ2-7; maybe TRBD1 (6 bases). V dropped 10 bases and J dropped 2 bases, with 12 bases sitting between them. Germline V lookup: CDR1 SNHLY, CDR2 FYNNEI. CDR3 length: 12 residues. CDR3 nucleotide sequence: TGTGCCATTGGGACATTTACCTACGAGCAGTACTTC. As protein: CAIGTFTYEQYF.

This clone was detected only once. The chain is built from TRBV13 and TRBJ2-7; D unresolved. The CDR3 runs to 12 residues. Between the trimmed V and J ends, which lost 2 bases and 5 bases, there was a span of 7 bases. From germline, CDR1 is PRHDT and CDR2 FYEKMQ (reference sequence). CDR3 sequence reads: CASSLRVDEQYF. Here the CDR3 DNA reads TGTGCCAGCAGCTTACGGGTTGACGAGCAGTACTTC.

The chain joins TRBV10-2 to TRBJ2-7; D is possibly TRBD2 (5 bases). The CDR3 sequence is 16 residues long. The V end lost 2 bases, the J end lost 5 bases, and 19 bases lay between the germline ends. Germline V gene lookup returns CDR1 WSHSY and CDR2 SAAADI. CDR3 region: CASSEPQLGRRNEQYF. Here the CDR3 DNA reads TGCGCCAGCAGTGAGCCTCAACTAGGAAGGAGAAACGAGCAGTACTTC.

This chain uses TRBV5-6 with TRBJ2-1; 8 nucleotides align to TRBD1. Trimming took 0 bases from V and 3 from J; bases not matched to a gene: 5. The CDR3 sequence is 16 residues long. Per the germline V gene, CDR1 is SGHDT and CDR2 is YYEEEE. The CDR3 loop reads CASSLGDRGHYNEQFF. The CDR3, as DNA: TGTGCCAGCAGCTTGGGAGACAGGGGACACTACAATGAGCAGTTCTTC.

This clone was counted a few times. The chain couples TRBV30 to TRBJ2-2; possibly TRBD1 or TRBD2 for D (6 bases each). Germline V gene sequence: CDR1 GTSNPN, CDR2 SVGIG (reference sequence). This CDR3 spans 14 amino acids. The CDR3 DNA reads TGTGCAAGTACGGGGGCCGAGTACACCGGGGAGCTGTTTTTT. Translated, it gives CASTGAEYTGELFF.

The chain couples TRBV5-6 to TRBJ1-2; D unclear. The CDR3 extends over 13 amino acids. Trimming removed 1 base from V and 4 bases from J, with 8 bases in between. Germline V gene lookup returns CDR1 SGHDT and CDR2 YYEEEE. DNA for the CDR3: TGTGCCAGCAGCTTGAGGTCTCGCTATGGCTACACCTTC. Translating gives CASSLRSRYGYTF.

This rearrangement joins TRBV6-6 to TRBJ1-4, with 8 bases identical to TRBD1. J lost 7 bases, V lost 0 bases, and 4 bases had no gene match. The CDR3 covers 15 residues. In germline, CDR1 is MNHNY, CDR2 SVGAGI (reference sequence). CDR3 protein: CASSYSRGRGEKLFF. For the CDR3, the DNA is TGTGCCAGCAGTTACTCCAGGGGGCGCGGTGAAAAACTGTTTTTT.

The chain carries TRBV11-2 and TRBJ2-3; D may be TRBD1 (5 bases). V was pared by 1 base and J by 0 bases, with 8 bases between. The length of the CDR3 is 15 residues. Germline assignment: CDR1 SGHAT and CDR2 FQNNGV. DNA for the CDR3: TGTGCCAGCAGCTTAGGGACATTGAGCACAGATACGCAGTATTTT. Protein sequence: CASSLGTLSTDTQYF.

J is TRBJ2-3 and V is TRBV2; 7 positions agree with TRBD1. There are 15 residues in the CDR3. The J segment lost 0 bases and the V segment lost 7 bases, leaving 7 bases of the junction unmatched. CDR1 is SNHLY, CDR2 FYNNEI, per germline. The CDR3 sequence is CASTRGGRSTDTQYF. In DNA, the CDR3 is TGTGCCAGCACTAGAGGGGGCAGGAGCACAGATACGCAGTATTTT.

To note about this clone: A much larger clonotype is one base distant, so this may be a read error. As DNA, the CDR3 is TGTGCCAGCAGTGAGCTAACGGGGGGATTCGGGGAGCTGTTTTTT. It encodes CASSELTGGFGELFF. This chain joins TRBV6-1 and TRBJ2-2; 7 bases agree with TRBD2. Germline lookup yields CDR1 MNHNS and CDR2 SASEGT. Trimming cost V 3 bases and J 7 bases; bases outside gene matches: 8. This CDR3 spans 15 amino acids.

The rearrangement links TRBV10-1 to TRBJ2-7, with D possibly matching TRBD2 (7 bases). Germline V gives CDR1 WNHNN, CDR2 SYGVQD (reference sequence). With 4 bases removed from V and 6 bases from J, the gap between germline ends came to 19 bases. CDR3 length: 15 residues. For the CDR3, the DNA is TGCGCCAGCAGTGGAGATTGGGGGGGCAACGGCGAGCAGTACTTC. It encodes CASSGDWGGNGEQYF.

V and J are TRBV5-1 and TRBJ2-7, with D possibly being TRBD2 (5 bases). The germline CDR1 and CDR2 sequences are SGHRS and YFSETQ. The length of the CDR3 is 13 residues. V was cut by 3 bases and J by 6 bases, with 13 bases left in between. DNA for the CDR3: TGCGCCAGCAGCTCCCGTGAGGGTTCCGAGCAGTACTTC. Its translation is CASSSREGSEQYF.

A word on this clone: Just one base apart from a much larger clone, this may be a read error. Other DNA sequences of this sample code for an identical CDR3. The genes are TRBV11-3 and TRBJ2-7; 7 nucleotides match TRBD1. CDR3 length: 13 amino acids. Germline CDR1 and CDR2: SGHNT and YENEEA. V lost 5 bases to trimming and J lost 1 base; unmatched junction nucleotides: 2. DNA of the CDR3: TGTGCCAGCAGCCGGGACAGTTCCTACGAGCAGTACTTC. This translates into CASSRDSSYEQYF.

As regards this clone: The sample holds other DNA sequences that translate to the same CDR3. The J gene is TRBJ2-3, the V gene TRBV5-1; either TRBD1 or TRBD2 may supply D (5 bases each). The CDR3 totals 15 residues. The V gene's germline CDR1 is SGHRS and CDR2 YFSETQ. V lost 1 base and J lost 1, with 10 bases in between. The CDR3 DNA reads TGCGCCAGCAGCTTGAGAGGGGACGGCACAGATACGCAGTATTTT. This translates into CASSLRGDGTDTQYF.

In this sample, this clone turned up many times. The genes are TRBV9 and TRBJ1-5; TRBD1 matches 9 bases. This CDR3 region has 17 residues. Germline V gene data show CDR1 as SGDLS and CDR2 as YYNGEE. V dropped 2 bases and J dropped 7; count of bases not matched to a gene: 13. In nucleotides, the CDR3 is TGTGCCAGCAGCGTCCGGGACAGGGCCGCCTCAGGGCAGCCCCAGCATTTT. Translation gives CASSVRDRAASGQPQHF.

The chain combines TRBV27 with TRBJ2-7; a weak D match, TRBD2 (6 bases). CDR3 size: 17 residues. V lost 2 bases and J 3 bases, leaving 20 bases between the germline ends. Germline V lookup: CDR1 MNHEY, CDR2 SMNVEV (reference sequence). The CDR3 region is CASSLGGASAPYYEQYF. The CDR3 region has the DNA TGTGCCAGCAGTTTAGGAGGGGCTAGCGCTCCTTACTACGAGCAGTACTTC.

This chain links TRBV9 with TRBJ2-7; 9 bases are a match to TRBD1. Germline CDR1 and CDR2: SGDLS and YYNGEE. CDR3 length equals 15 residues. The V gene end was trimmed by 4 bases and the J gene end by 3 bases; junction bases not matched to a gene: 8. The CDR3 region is CASSPLQGADYEQYF. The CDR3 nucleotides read TGTGCCAGCAGCCCCTTACAGGGGGCAGACTACGAGCAGTACTTC.

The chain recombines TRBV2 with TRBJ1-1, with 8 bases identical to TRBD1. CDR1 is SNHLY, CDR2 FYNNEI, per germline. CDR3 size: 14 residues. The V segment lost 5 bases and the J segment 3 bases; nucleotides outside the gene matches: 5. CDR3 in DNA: TGTGCCAGCAGTTTCGACAGGGGAGACACTGAAGCTTTCTTT. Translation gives CASSFDRGDTEAFF.

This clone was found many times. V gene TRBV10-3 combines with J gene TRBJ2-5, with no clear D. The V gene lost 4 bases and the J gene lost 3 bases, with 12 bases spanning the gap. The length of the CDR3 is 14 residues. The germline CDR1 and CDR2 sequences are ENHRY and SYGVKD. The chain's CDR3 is CAISVVTRKETQYF. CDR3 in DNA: TGTGCCATCAGTGTTGTAACAAGAAAAGAGACCCAGTACTTC.

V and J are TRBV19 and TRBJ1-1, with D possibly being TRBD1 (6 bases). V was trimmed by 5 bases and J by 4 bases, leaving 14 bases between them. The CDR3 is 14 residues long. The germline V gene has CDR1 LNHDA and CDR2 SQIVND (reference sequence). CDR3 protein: CASSEQGGRTEAFF. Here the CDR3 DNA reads TGTGCCAGTAGTGAACAGGGTGGGCGCACTGAAGCTTTCTTT.

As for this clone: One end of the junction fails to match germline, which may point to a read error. CDR3 amino acids: CASSLPLMRETQYF. As DNA, the CDR3 is TGTGCTAGCAGCTTACCTCTTATGAGGGAGACCCAGTACTTC. The chain links TRBV7-7 to TRBJ2-5; no reliable D call. CDR1 SSHAT and CDR2 FNYEAQ come from the germline V gene (reference sequence). The CDR3 runs to 14 residues.

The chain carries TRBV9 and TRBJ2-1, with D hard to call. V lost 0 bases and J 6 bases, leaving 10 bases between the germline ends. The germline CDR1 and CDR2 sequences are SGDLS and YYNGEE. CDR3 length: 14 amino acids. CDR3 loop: CASSVDPSTNEQFF. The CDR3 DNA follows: TGTGCCAGCAGCGTAGATCCCTCCACCAATGAGCAGTTCTTC.

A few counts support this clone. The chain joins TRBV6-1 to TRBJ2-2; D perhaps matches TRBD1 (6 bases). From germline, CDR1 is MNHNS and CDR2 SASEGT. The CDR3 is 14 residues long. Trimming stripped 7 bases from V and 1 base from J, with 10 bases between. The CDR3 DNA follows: TGTGCCAGCACCGGGACATTGAACACCGGGGAGCTGTTTTTT. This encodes CASTGTLNTGELFF.